This entry is about one T cell receptor (beta chain). Its specificity is not known. The junction and the germline gene differ at one end; a read error may be behind it. Alongside a J-beta primer mix, a sample-barcoded 5' primer served in a second PCR lasting roughly 7 to 12 cycles. Each CDR3 protein gets one entry after TCRdb re-called the 5' RACE reads with MiXCR. Seen here are approximately 730,000 distinct CDR3 sequences, around 46% observed once, and the top ten hold 20% to 25%. This sample is part of a study of blood T cells in healthy people across ages. Isolation of PBMCs gave at least 7 million cells per sample. Per the germline V gene, CDR1 is SGHAT and CDR2 is FQNNGV. The CDR3 is made up of 15 amino acids. Study-wide results and limits: Unknown CMV status may confound age-related changes in expanded clones. There were more naive CD4+ cells and higher diversity in long-lived donors than in aged donors.

The clonotype comes from a woman between 55 and 75 years old in good health. The rearrangement uses TRBV11-2 and TRBJ2-1; D unclear. What was sequenced was blood. CDR3: CANSLVPSSYNEQFF. The CDR3 coding sequence is TGTGCCAACAGCTTAGTTCCGAGCTCCTACAATGAGCAGTTCTTC. Supplemented by reference TRBV11-2 and TRBJ2-1, the full variable domain reads EAGVAQSPRYKIIEKRQSVAFWCNPISGHATLYWYQQILGQGPKLLIQFQNNGVVDDSQLPKDRFSAERLKGVDSTLKIQPAKLEDSAVYLCANSLVPSSYNEQFFGPGTRLTVL.